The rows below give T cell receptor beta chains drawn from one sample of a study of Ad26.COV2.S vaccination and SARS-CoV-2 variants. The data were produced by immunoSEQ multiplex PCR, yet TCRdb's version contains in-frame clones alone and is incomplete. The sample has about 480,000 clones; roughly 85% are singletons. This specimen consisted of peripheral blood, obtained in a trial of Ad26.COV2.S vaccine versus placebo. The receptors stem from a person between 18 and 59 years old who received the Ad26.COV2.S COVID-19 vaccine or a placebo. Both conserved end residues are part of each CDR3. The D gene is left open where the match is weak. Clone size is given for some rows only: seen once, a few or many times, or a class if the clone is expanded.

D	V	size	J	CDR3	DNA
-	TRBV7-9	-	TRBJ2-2	CASSLSTGELFF	TGTGCCAGCAGCTTATCCACCGGGGAGCTGTTTTTT
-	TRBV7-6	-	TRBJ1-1	CASSTGFTEAFF	TGTGCCAGCAGTACAGGGTTCACTGAAGCTTTCTTT
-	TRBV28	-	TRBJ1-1	CASSLSIFTAFF	TGTGCCAGCAGTTTGTCCATTTTCACAGCTTTCTTT
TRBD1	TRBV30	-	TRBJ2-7	CAWSGGTGDEQYF	TGTGCCTGGAGTGGCGGGACAGGGGACGAGCAGTACTTC
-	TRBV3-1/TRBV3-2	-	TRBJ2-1	CASSHSDRNTRQFF	TGTGCCAGCAGCCATTCCGACCGGAACACGAGGCAGTTCTTC
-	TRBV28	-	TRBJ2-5	CASSLAGSGEETQYF	TGTGCCAGCAGTTTGGCCGGGTCGGGGGAAGAGACCCAGTACTTC
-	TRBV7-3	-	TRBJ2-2	CASSLNSNTGELFF	TGTGCCAGCAGCTTAAACAGCAACACCGGGGAGCTGTTTTTT
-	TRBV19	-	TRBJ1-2	CASSIQLGRGRGYTF	TGTGCCAGTAGTATACAGCTGGGGAGGGGTCGCGGCTACACCTTC
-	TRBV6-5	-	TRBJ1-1	CASSYRRDTEAFF	TGTGCCAGCAGTTACAGGCGTGACACTGAAGCTTTCTTT
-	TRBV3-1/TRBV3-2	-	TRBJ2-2	CASSQAVTWGGELFF	TGTGCCAGCAGCCAAGCGGTCACCTGGGGCGGGGAGCTGTTTTTT
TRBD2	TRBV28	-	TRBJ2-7	CASQVTSIPYEQYF	TGTGCCAGCCAAGTGACTAGCATTCCCTACGAGCAGTACTTC
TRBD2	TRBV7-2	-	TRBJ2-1	CASSRTSGANNEQFF	TGTGCCAGCAGCCGCACTAGCGGAGCCAACAATGAGCAGTTCTTC
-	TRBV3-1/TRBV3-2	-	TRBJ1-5	CASSQDLSSNQPQHF	TGTGCCAGCAGCCAAGATCTTAGTAGCAATCAGCCCCAGCATTTT
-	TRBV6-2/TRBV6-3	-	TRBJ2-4	CASSRVHSDKNIQYF	TGTGCCAGCAGTCGAGTTCACTCGGACAAGAACATTCAGTACTTC
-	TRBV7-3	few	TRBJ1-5	CASSLGGRGRDQPQHF	TGTGCCAGCAGCTTAGGGGGACGAGGTCGTGATCAGCCCCAGCATTTT
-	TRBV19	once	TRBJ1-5	CASSRQVGRGGGQPQHF	TGTGCCAGTAGCAGACAGGTCGGCAGGGGTGGGGGTCAGCCCCAGCATTTT
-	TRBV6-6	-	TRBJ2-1	CASSRNEQFF	TGTGCCAGCAGCCGCAATGAGCAGTTCTTC